The 31 T cell receptor beta chains reported below all come from one sample, sequenced in a study of shared clonotypes between healthy human individuals (dated by TCRdb to 2020 to 2022). Receptor amplification or capture employed the immunoSEQ multiplex PCR assay. Drawn from immuneACCESS, this table holds only the in-frame rearrangements with V and J called that TCRdb kept. Clones are partly lost; checked studies trace under half to an unresolved V gene and leave the rest unexplained. The sample has around 620,000 clones on record, 85% to 95% of them singletons. The ten largest account for around 0.12% of the sample. For the CD8 naive samples, CD45RO-negative cells were positively selected for CCR7, yielding a CD45RA+CCR7+ population from which TemRA cells were excluded. Sample: naive CD8+ T cells sorted from blood. The cell subset or site label of this sample denotes: CD45RA+CCR7+. Receptor source: a young woman in good health.

The V and J genes are TRBV18 and TRBJ2-1; D remains unclear. The germline V and J ends were trimmed by 3 bases and 5 bases, with 11 bases remaining between them. The CDR3 is made up of 14 amino acids. Germline assignment: CDR1 KGHSH and CDR2 LQKENI. Here the CDR3 reads CASSPLGPNNEQFF. DNA for the CDR3: TGTGCCAGCTCACCTTTAGGCCCAAACAATGAGCAGTTCTTC.

The genes are TRBV18 and TRBJ2-7; D may be TRBD1 (6 bases). This CDR3 contains 13 residues. Trimming took off 3 bases at V and 3 bases at J, with 9 bases between the two ends. The germline gives CDR1 KGHSH, CDR2 LQKENI. The CDR3 bases are TGTGCCAGCTCACCCTCGGACAGCTACGAGCAGTACTTC. Protein product: CASSPSDSYEQYF.

This clone has a single count. The chain uses TRBV7-2 and TRBJ1-1; D remains ambiguous. CDR3 length: 12 residues. Germline V gene data show CDR1 as SGHTA and CDR2 as FQGNSA. The V end lost 3 bases, the J end lost 5 bases, and 7 bases lay between the germline ends. CDR3 residues: CASSFGRTEAFF. For the CDR3, the DNA is TGTGCCAGCAGCTTTGGGCGGACTGAAGCTTTCTTT.

The chain uses TRBV15 and TRBJ2-7, with a possible D match to TRBD1 (6 bases). The CDR3 loop spans 17 amino acids. The germline CDR1 and CDR2 sequences are LNHNV and YYDKDF (reference sequence). Trimming took 0 bases from V and 1 from J, leaving 16 bases between them. CDR3 loop: CATSRDPWTDLSYEQYF. Written as DNA, the CDR3 is TGTGCCACCAGCAGAGATCCATGGACAGATTTATCCTACGAGCAGTACTTC.

The V gene is TRBV11-3, the J gene TRBJ2-7, with 12 nucleotides matching TRBD2. The V segment lost 1 base and the J segment 4 bases; nucleotides outside the gene matches: 8. The CDR3 consists of 17 residues. Germline values: CDR1 SGHNT, CDR2 YENEEA. The CDR3 here is CASSLGLGLAGSYEQYF. The CDR3 coding sequence is TGTGCCAGCAGCTTAGGATTGGGACTAGCGGGCTCATACGAGCAGTACTTC.

The chain employs TRBV7-9 and TRBJ1-2; TRBD1 matches at 9 bases. J lost 4 bases, V lost 5 bases, and 8 bases had no gene match. The CDR3 sequence is 15 residues long. Per germline, CDR1 SEHNR and CDR2 FQNEAQ (reference sequence). CDR3 in DNA: TGTGCCAGCAGCCCCCCGGGACAGGGAATCTATGGCTACACCTTC. Amino acid sequence: CASSPPGQGIYGYTF.

This rearrangement joins TRBV19 to TRBJ2-7, with 7 bases lining up with TRBD2. From germline, CDR1 is LNHDA and CDR2 SQIVND (reference sequence). J gave up 4 bases and V 6 bases, and 12 bases lay outside the gene matches. CDR3 length equals 15 residues. This CDR3 is CASSPAPSGTYEQYF. The CDR3, as DNA: TGTGCCAGTAGCCCTGCCCCTAGCGGCACGTACGAGCAGTACTTC.

The rearrangement links TRBV4-1 to TRBJ2-3, with 8 bases lining up with TRBD1. Per the germline V gene, CDR1 is MGHRA and CDR2 is YSYEKL. The CDR3 contains 15 residues. Trimming removed 1 base from V and 5 bases from J; junction bases left unmatched: 5. CDR3: CASSQVGQGIDTQYF. The CDR3 DNA follows: TGCGCCAGCAGCCAAGTAGGACAGGGAATAGATACGCAGTATTTT.

V usage is TRBV29-1 and J usage is TRBJ2-7; 10 bases line up with TRBD2. V was pared by 1 base and J by 2 bases, with 5 bases of the junction left unmatched. CDR1 is SQVTM and CDR2 is ANQGSEA in the germline V gene. The CDR3 is made up of 15 amino acids. CDR3 DNA sequence: TGCAGCGTTGAAGGCCTAGCGGGAGAACCCTACGAGCAGTACTTC. It codes for CSVEGLAGEPYEQYF.

The rearrangement uses TRBV19 and TRBJ1-6; the D gene is possibly TRBD1 (5 bases). The ends were cut back, 8 bases at V and 6 bases at J, with 17 bases in the middle. CDR1 and CDR2 (germline): LNHDA, SQIVND (reference sequence). CDR3 length equals 15 residues. The CDR3 here is CASAWGDSTNSPLHF. CDR3 DNA: TGTGCCAGTGCTTGGGGGGATTCCACTAATTCACCCCTCCACTTT.

This chain connects TRBV9 to TRBJ1-2; no clear D. Trimming removed 0 bases at V and 8 bases at J, with 11 bases between. The germline V gene encodes CDR1 SGDLS and CDR2 YYNGEE. The CDR3 consists of 13 residues. The CDR3, as DNA: TGTGCCAGCAGCGTAGGAGGGATTGACGGCTACACCTTC. This translates into CASSVGGIDGYTF.

This clone has just a few counts. The chain recombines TRBV27 with TRBJ1-5; D remains unclear. The germline V gene has CDR1 MNHEY and CDR2 SMNVEV (reference sequence). Deletions cut 3 bases from V and 6 bases from J, with 12 bases between. The CDR3 has 14 residues. In DNA, the CDR3 is TGTGCCAGCAGTTTTTCGTCCTTAGGTCAGCCCCAGCATTTT. As protein: CASSFSSLGQPQHF.

The chain has TRBV27 and TRBJ2-7; TRBD1 matches 10 bases. Germline V gene lookup returns CDR1 MNHEY and CDR2 SMNVEV (reference sequence). The CDR3 is 16 amino acids. Trimming at V came to 5 bases and at J to 5 bases, leaving 12 bases not matched to a gene. The DNA for the CDR3 is TGTGCCAGCAGTGCCCATCCGGGACAGGGGTACAACGAGCAGTACTTC. It yields the protein CASSAHPGQGYNEQYF.

The chain links TRBV29-1 to TRBJ2-2, with 9 bases fitting TRBD1. Losses at the gene ends were 6 bases for V and 0 bases for J; bases not matched to a gene: 2. Germline-derived CDR1 and CDR2 are SQVTM and ANQGSEA. This CDR3 is built from 14 residues. The CDR3 loop is CSVGTGSNTGELFF. The CDR3 nucleotides read TGCAGCGTAGGGACAGGGTCGAACACCGGGGAGCTGTTTTTT.

The chain is built from TRBV2 and TRBJ2-2; TRBD2 agrees at 11 bases. The CDR3 spans 17 residues. Germline CDR1 reads SNHLY; CDR2 reads FYNNEI. V dropped 1 base and J dropped 5; count of bases not matched to a gene: 6. DNA for the CDR3: TGTGCCAGCAGTGAAGTACTAGCGGGAGTAGGGACCGGGGAGCTGTTTTTT. Protein: CASSEVLAGVGTGELFF.

The gene calls are TRBV28 and TRBJ2-7, with D perhaps TRBD2 (5 bases). The CDR3 sequence is 13 residues long. Trimming removed 6 bases from V and 2 bases from J, with 11 bases in between. Germline V lookup: CDR1 MDHEN, CDR2 SYDVKM. The CDR3 spells CASRPGMAYEQYF. Here the CDR3 DNA reads TGTGCCAGCAGGCCCGGGATGGCCTACGAGCAGTACTTC.

This chain connects TRBV15 to TRBJ1-2; no clear D gene. Germline V lookup: CDR1 LNHNV, CDR2 YYDKDF (reference sequence). The V end lost 1 base, the J end lost 3 bases, and 12 bases lay between the germline ends. This CDR3 is 15 amino acids long. In DNA form, the CDR3 reads TGTGCCACCAGCAGAGTCCGGTCGGAGGACTATGGCTACACCTTC. It is translated as CATSRVRSEDYGYTF.

A single count supports this clone. The sample contains more than one DNA sequence encoding this CDR3. The rearrangement links TRBV27 to TRBJ2-7; D is perhaps TRBD1 or TRBD2 (5 bases each). The CDR3 covers 14 residues. V was trimmed by 3 bases and J by 0 bases, leaving 9 bases between them. Per the germline V gene, CDR1 is MNHEY and CDR2 is SMNVEV (reference sequence). DNA of the CDR3: TGTGCCAGCAGTTTTTCGGGGCCCTCCTACGAGCAGTACTTC. Translated, it gives CASSFSGPSYEQYF.

Concerning this clone itself: This sample includes further DNA sequences coding for the same CDR3. The chain is built from TRBV28 and TRBJ2-1, with D unclear. This CDR3 is 11 amino acids long. The germline V gene has CDR1 MDHEN and CDR2 SYDVKM. Trimming took 2 bases from V and 8 from J, leaving 4 bases between them. CDR3 nucleotide sequence: TGTGCCAGCAGTTTAAGTCATGAGCAGTTCTTC. Residues: CASSLSHEQFF.

V and J are TRBV10-1 and TRBJ2-2; no definite D call. The V and J ends lost 5 bases and 1 base respectively, with 5 bases between them. The CDR3 contains 13 residues. The germline V gene has CDR1 WNHNN and CDR2 SYGVQD (reference sequence). The CDR3 sequence: CASSRMNTGELFF. CDR3 in DNA: TGCGCCAGCAGTAGGATGAACACCGGGGAGCTGTTTTTT.

The chain's CDR3 is CASSQERTGQETQYF. CDR3 nucleotides: TGTGCCAGCAGCCAAGAGCGGACAGGGCAGGAGACCCAGTACTTC. The chain couples TRBV4-2 to TRBJ2-5, with TRBD1 matching 8 bases. Germline CDR1 LGHNA, CDR2 YNFKEQ. V lost 0 bases to trimming and J lost 5 bases; unmatched junction nucleotides: 5. The CDR3 runs to 15 residues.

This chain joins TRBV19 and TRBJ2-1; D ambiguous. This CDR3 spans 12 amino acids. Germline V gene data show CDR1 as LNHDA and CDR2 as SQIVND (reference sequence). V shed 6 bases and J shed 9 bases, with 12 bases lying between them. Written as DNA, the CDR3 is TGTGCCAGTAGCACGTGGCCAAGTGAGCAGTTCTTC. As protein: CASSTWPSEQFF.

This clone has a handful of counts. The same CDR3 arises from other DNA sequences in this sample as well. The chain is built from TRBV19 and TRBJ2-7; no clear D. The CDR3 contains 12 residues. V was pared by 3 bases and J by 5 bases, with 8 bases between. Germline V gene sequence: CDR1 LNHDA, CDR2 SQIVND (reference sequence). CDR3 coding DNA: TGTGCCAGTAGTATTGGCGGCGACGAGCAGTACTTC. It translates to CASSIGGDEQYF. Based on the CDR3 plus reference TRBV19 and TRBJ2-7, the full variable domain is DGGITQSPKYLFRKEGQNVTLSCEQNLNHDAMYWYRQDPGQGLRLIYYSQIVNDFQKGDIAEGYSVSREKKESFPLTVTSAQKNPTAFYLCASSIGGDEQYFGPGTRLTVT.

This chain links TRBV20-1 with TRBJ2-1, with D uncertain. The CDR3 runs 11 residues. V was cut by 1 base and J by 9 bases, with 7 bases left in between. Germline values: CDR1 DFQATT, CDR2 SNEGSKA (reference sequence). In nucleotides, the CDR3 is TGCAGTGCTAGAGGAGCAGTTGAGCAGTTCTTC. It specifies CSARGAVEQFF.

This chain uses TRBV7-9 with TRBJ2-1, with TRBD1 matching over 7 bases. The germline V gene encodes CDR1 SEHNR and CDR2 FQNEAQ (reference sequence). With V trimmed by 1 base and J by 1 base, 4 bases remained unmatched. This CDR3 contains 16 residues. As DNA, the CDR3 is TGTGCCAGCAGCTTAGTCGTGACAGGGTCCTACAATGAGCAGTTCTTC. It is translated as CASSLVVTGSYNEQFF.

The J gene is TRBJ2-1, the V gene TRBV14, with D possibly matching TRBD2 (6 bases). The CDR3 is 14 amino acids. The V end lost 5 bases, the J end lost 6 bases, and 14 bases lay between the germline ends. Germline CDR1 and CDR2: SGHDN and FVKESK. The DNA of the CDR3 is TGTGCCAGCAGCATCCGGGACTCTTCCAATGAGCAGTTCTTC. It is translated as CASSIRDSSNEQFF.

The rearrangement joins TRBV19 to TRBJ1-5; tentatively, D is TRBD1 (6 bases). Trimming took off 7 bases at V and 5 bases at J, with 21 bases between the two ends. CDR1 LNHDA and CDR2 SQIVND come from the germline V gene (reference sequence). The CDR3 is 16 amino acids. The CDR3, as DNA: TGTGCCAGTACCTTGGGATGGGGGGGGCACGATCAGCCCCAGCATTTT. It encodes CASTLGWGGHDQPQHF.

The chain has TRBV5-4 and TRBJ2-3, with TRBD2 matching over 7 bases. With V trimmed by 3 bases and J by 6 bases, 7 bases remained unmatched. Germline V gene lookup returns CDR1 SGHNT and CDR2 YYREEE (reference sequence). The CDR3 is 14 residues long. The CDR3, as DNA: TGTGCCAGCAGCTCTAAAACTAGCGCTGATACGCAGTATTTT. Translation: CASSSKTSADTQYF. The full variable domain, completed using reference TRBV5-4 and TRBJ2-3, is ETGVTQSPTHLIKTRGQQVTLRCSSQSGHNTVSWYQQALGQGPQFIFQYYREEENGRGNFPPRFSGLQFPNYSSELNVNALELDDSALYLCASSSKTSADTQYFGPGTRLTVL.

The chain combines TRBV2 with TRBJ2-5; D ambiguous. TRBJ2-7 explains the end of the DNA better; the J call may be wrong. This CDR3 has 16 residues. CDR1 and CDR2 from the germline V gene are SNHLY and FYNNEI. CDR3 DNA: TGTGCCAGCAGTGATTCTGGCCGAATAAGCTCCTACGAGCAGTACTTC. Protein product: CASSDSGRISSYEQYF.

V usage is TRBV5-4 and J usage is TRBJ2-7; 15 bases map to TRBD2. The CDR3 consists of 16 residues. Trimming cost V 4 bases and J 4 bases; bases outside gene matches: 6. Germline V CDR1 and CDR2: SGHNT, YYREEE (reference sequence). The CDR3 coding sequence is TGTGCCAGCAGCCCCCGGACTAGCGGGAGGGAGTACGAGCAGTACTTC. Translated: CASSPRTSGREYEQYF.

The J gene is TRBJ1-1, the V gene TRBV7-3; tentative D call: TRBD1 (5 bases). Trimming left V 4 bases short and J 6 bases short, with 12 bases between. The germline V gene encodes CDR1 SGHTA and CDR2 FQGTGA. The CDR3 length is 13 residues. The CDR3 sequence is CASSWTGEAEAFF. The CDR3, as DNA: TGTGCCAGCAGCTGGACGGGGGAAGCTGAAGCTTTCTTT.